These 26 T cell receptor beta chains were all obtained from the same sample, sequenced in a study of beta chain features in type 1 diabetes. Expressed TCRB transcripts were sequenced after all isolated RNA was converted to cDNA. Clones were read by immunoSEQ multiplex PCR, and TCRdb kept only the in-frame ones, dropping some. Among 110,000 or so clones, 40% were seen once, and the ten largest hold 0.065%. Sequencing was done on a sample of stem cell memory CD4+ T cells from blood. These receptor sequences come from a woman in her late teens or twenties in good health.

V usage is TRBV7-9 and J usage is TRBJ2-7; TRBD1 aligns across 7 bases. The CDR3 contains 14 residues. V gave up 5 bases and J gave up 3 bases; unmatched junction bases: 7. The germline V gene encodes CDR1 SEHNR and CDR2 FQNEAQ (reference sequence). For the CDR3, the DNA is TGTGCCAGCAGCCGAGGACAGGATATCTACGAGCAGTACTTC. This gives the protein CASSRGQDIYEQYF.

The V gene is TRBV18, the J gene TRBJ2-5; 7 bases match TRBD2. Germline V gives CDR1 KGHSH, CDR2 LQKENI. The CDR3 sequence is 17 residues long. The V gene end was trimmed by 3 bases and the J gene end by 3 bases; junction bases not matched to a gene: 13. The CDR3 reads CASSPGRGRLFEETQYF. The CDR3 bases are TGTGCCAGCTCACCGGGGAGGGGCCGCCTGTTCGAAGAGACCCAGTACTTC. The whole variable domain, remainder taken from reference TRBV18 and TRBJ2-5, is NAGVMQNPRHLVRRRGQEARLRCSPMKGHSHVYWYRQLPEEGLKFMVYLQKENIIDESGMPKERFSAEFPKEGPSILRIQQVVRGDSAAYFCASSPGRGRLFEETQYFGPGTRLLVL.

The chain combines TRBV5-1 with TRBJ1-1, with 7 nucleotides matching TRBD1. J gave up 3 bases and V 7 bases, and 9 bases lay outside the gene matches. Germline assignment: CDR1 SGHRS and CDR2 YFSETQ. The CDR3 totals 14 residues. In DNA, the CDR3 is TGCGCCAGCCGGCTAGGGGGCGCAGACACTGAAGCTTTCTTT. As protein: CASRLGGADTEAFF.

This clone was counted between two and nine times. The V and J genes are TRBV6-1 and TRBJ2-6; no firm D call. Germline assignment: CDR1 MNHNS and CDR2 SASEGT. The CDR3 is made up of 15 amino acids. V lost 4 bases, J lost 0 bases, and 7 bases lay in between. The CDR3 region has the DNA TGTGCCAGCAGTGTGCCGCGCTCTGGGGCCAACGTCCTGACTTTC. Translating it yields CASSVPRSGANVLTF.

The chain joins TRBV30 to TRBJ2-1; 16 bases are a match to TRBD2. With 3 bases clipped from V and 0 bases from J, the junction kept 17 bases outside the gene matches. CDR1 and CDR2 (germline): GTSNPN, SVGIG (reference sequence). The CDR3 is made up of 22 amino acids. The CDR3 reads CAWSSPGLAGGPSWYSYNEQFF. DNA for the CDR3: TGTGCCTGGAGCTCCCCGGGACTAGCGGGAGGGCCAAGTTGGTACTCCTACAATGAGCAGTTCTTC.

This clone was picked up a small number of times. The genes are TRBV29-1 and TRBJ2-3; possibly TRBD2 for D (7 bases). Germline values: CDR1 SQVTM, CDR2 ANQGSEA. The CDR3 covers 13 residues. Deletions cut 4 bases from V and 5 bases from J, with 13 bases between. CDR3 protein: CSVAGGGGDTQYF. CDR3 DNA sequence: TGCAGCGTTGCCGGAGGGGGGGGAGATACGCAGTATTTT.

The chain employs TRBV10-3 and TRBJ2-7; 11 bases line up with TRBD2. The CDR3 covers 16 residues. Germline CDR1 and CDR2: ENHRY and SYGVKD. J lost 5 bases, V lost 4 bases, and 10 bases had no gene match. The CDR3 sequence: CAISGLASGRSHEQYF. The DNA of the CDR3 is TGTGCCATCAGTGGCCTCGCTAGCGGGAGGAGCCACGAGCAGTACTTC.

In this sample, this clone turned up a few times. The chain employs TRBV5-1 and TRBJ2-7, with a weak D call TRBD1 (6 bases). The CDR3 has 13 residues. Germline CDR1 is SGHRS and CDR2 is YFSETQ. Trimming pared 2 bases from V and 6 bases from J, leaving 12 bases between. The CDR3: CASSFRQVGEQYF. CDR3 DNA: TGCGCCAGCAGCTTCCGACAGGTTGGCGAGCAGTACTTC.

This clone was picked up a small number of times. Within the sample, other DNA sequences also encode this same CDR3. The chain uses TRBV28 and TRBJ2-3, with no clear D. Trimming cost V 5 bases and J 1 base, with 7 bases left between them. Germline V gene sequence: CDR1 MDHEN, CDR2 SYDVKM. The CDR3 loop spans 13 amino acids. Here the CDR3 DNA reads TGTGCCAGCAGTCTTCCTGGCACAGATACGCAGTATTTT. This codes for CASSLPGTDTQYF. Looking up the rest from reference TRBV28 and TRBJ2-3 gives the full variable domain: DVKVTQSSRYLVKRTGEKVFLECVQDMDHENMFWYRQDPGLGLRLIYFSYDVKMKEKGDIPEGYSVSREKKERFSLILESASTNQTSMYLCASSLPGTDTQYFGPGTRLTVL.

The V gene is TRBV6-5, the J gene TRBJ2-5, with D tentatively TRBD2 (6 bases). Germline V gene lookup returns CDR1 MNHEY and CDR2 SVGAGI. CDR3 length equals 15 residues. V dropped 6 bases and J dropped 1 base, with 15 bases sitting between them. The CDR3 DNA follows: TGTGCCAGCAGGTCATTAGCGGTTCCCCAAGAGACCCAGTACTTC. This sequence encodes CASRSLAVPQETQYF.

In its sample, this clone was seen a few times. The chain joins TRBV7-9 to TRBJ1-1; D unresolved. The CDR3 loop spans 15 amino acids. From germline, CDR1 is SEHNR and CDR2 FQNEAQ (reference sequence). Between the trimmed V and J ends, which lost 3 bases and 1 base, there was a span of 12 bases. DNA of the CDR3: TGTGCCAGCAGCTTGAGGGAATCTCAGAACACTGAAGCTTTCTTT. Residues: CASSLRESQNTEAFF. Full variable domain (remainder filled in from reference TRBV7-9 and TRBJ1-1): DTGVSQNPRHKITKRGQNVTFRCDPISEHNRLYWYRQTLGQGPEFLTYFQNEAQLEKSRLLSDRFSAERPKGSFSTLEIQRTEQGDSAMYLCASSLRESQNTEAFFGQGTRLTVV.

This clone was detected a few times. V is TRBV4-1 and J is TRBJ2-5; 8 nucleotides match TRBD2. The CDR3 is made up of 15 amino acids. The germline gives CDR1 MGHRA, CDR2 YSYEKL. Trimming at V came to 4 bases and at J to 5 bases, leaving 9 bases not matched to a gene. CDR3 residues: CASSRNTGGSETQYF. The DNA for the CDR3 is TGCGCCAGCAGCCGAAATACGGGAGGGTCGGAGACCCAGTACTTC.

This chain's CDR3 is CASSPRGDHEQYF. The CDR3 region has the DNA TGTGCCAGCTCCCCCCGCGGGGACCACGAGCAGTACTTC. This rearrangement joins TRBV18 to TRBJ2-7, with D possibly TRBD2 on 6 matching bases. The length of the CDR3 is 13 residues. The germline V gene has CDR1 KGHSH and CDR2 LQKENI. V was pared by 6 bases and J by 5 bases, with 14 bases between.

This clone has only a few counts. This sample includes further DNA sequences coding for the same CDR3. The chain links TRBV28 to TRBJ1-2; possibly TRBD1 for D (5 bases). CDR3 length: 16 residues. Germline V gene lookup returns CDR1 MDHEN and CDR2 SYDVKM. Between the trimmed V and J ends, which lost 4 bases and 0 bases, there was a span of 15 bases. CDR3 protein: CASSSPGRGANYGYTF. For the CDR3, the DNA is TGTGCCAGCAGTTCCCCGGGGAGGGGAGCTAACTATGGCTACACCTTC.

This clone was detected a few times. V and J are TRBV18 and TRBJ2-1; a weak D match, TRBD1 (6 bases). V gave up 1 base and J gave up 8 bases, with 9 bases separating them. CDR3 length: 13 residues. CDR1 is KGHSH and CDR2 is LQKENI in the germline V gene. The CDR3 DNA sequence: TGTGCCAGCTCACCACAGGGACAACATGAGCAGTTCTTC. Translation: CASSPQGQHEQFF.

CDR3 coding DNA: TGTGCCAGTAGTCCCCCTAGCACAGATACGCAGTATTTT. Its protein product is CASSPPSTDTQYF. The V call is TRBV19, the J call TRBJ2-3; no reliable D call. V lost 5 bases to trimming and J lost 0 bases, with 6 bases between them. The CDR3 length is 13 residues. Germline CDR1 reads LNHDA; CDR2 reads SQIVND (reference sequence).

In this sample, this clone turned up a few times. This sequence joins TRBV7-2 and TRBJ2-5, with a weak D call TRBD1 (6 bases). Germline CDR1 SGHTA, CDR2 FQGNSA. Trimming took off 2 bases at V and 2 bases at J, with 9 bases between the two ends. The CDR3 covers 14 residues. In nucleotides, the CDR3 is TGTGCCAGCAGCTTATTTACAGGGCAAGAGACCCAGTACTTC. Amino acids: CASSLFTGQETQYF.

The V gene is TRBV5-1, the J gene TRBJ2-2; tentative D call: TRBD2 (5 bases). Trimming took off 4 bases at V and 3 bases at J, with 10 bases between the two ends. The CDR3 totals 14 residues. Germline V CDR1 and CDR2: SGHRS, YFSETQ. The CDR3 loop is CASSPSGHTGELFF. The CDR3 DNA sequence: TGCGCCAGCAGCCCCAGCGGTCACACCGGGGAGCTGTTTTTT.

The chain has TRBV5-1 and TRBJ2-1, with 13 bases fitting TRBD2. Germline CDR1 SGHRS, CDR2 YFSETQ. Germline trimming cut 4 bases from V and 7 bases from J; bases unmatched to any gene: 5. The CDR3 consists of 15 residues. Here the CDR3 reads CASSKGLAGRNEQFF. The CDR3 bases are TGCGCCAGCAGCAAGGGACTAGCGGGGCGGAATGAGCAGTTCTTC.

This clone was seen more than once but under ten times. The chain carries TRBV4-2 and TRBJ2-3; D is unresolved. The CDR3 consists of 12 residues. V was cut by 3 bases and J by 5 bases, with 6 bases left in between. The germline V gene encodes CDR1 LGHNA and CDR2 YNFKEQ. In DNA form, the CDR3 reads TGTGCCAGCAGCCATAGCCAAGATACGCAGTATTTT. Translation: CASSHSQDTQYF.

This clone turned up a few times. This chain links TRBV7-9 with TRBJ2-1, with 10 nucleotides matching TRBD2. In germline, CDR1 is SEHNR, CDR2 FQNEAQ (reference sequence). CDR3 length: 15 amino acids. Trimming took 3 bases from V and 5 from J; bases not matched to a gene: 4. The CDR3 loop is CASSLGLALHNEQFF. As DNA, the CDR3 is TGTGCCAGCAGCTTGGGACTAGCGCTACACAATGAGCAGTTCTTC.

The chain couples TRBV27 to TRBJ2-1, with 9 nucleotides matching TRBD1. This CDR3 has 15 amino acids. Trimming removed 6 bases from V and 9 bases from J; junction bases left unmatched: 12. The germline CDR1 and CDR2 sequences are MNHEY and SMNVEV (reference sequence). In DNA, the CDR3 is TGTGCCAGCAGCCTTATCGACAGGGGGGAGGCTGAGCAGTTCTTC. Its translation: CASSLIDRGEAEQFF.

This clone was seen a single time. This sequence joins TRBV6-1 and TRBJ2-1; 15 nucleotides line up with TRBD2. V lost 3 bases to trimming and J lost 0 bases; unmatched junction nucleotides: 3. The CDR3 sequence is 18 residues long. The germline V gene has CDR1 MNHNS and CDR2 SASEGT. The DNA for the CDR3 is TGTGCCAGCAGTGAGGGACTAGCGGGAGGTGCCTCCTACAATGAGCAGTTCTTC. This codes for CASSEGLAGGASYNEQFF.

The chain carries TRBV18 and TRBJ1-4; 7 bases agree with TRBD1. The CDR3 has 15 residues. V shed 5 bases, J shed 5 bases, and the junction held 8 bases outside the gene matches. Germline-derived CDR1 and CDR2 are KGHSH and LQKENI. The CDR3 loop reads CASSANQGQNEKLFF. Here the CDR3 DNA reads TGTGCCAGCTCAGCTAACCAGGGACAGAATGAAAAACTGTTTTTT. Filled out from reference TRBV18 and TRBJ1-4, the complete variable domain reads NAGVMQNPRHLVRRRGQEARLRCSPMKGHSHVYWYRQLPEEGLKFMVYLQKENIIDESGMPKERFSAEFPKEGPSILRIQQVVRGDSAAYFCASSANQGQNEKLFFGSGTQLSVL.

This clone was counted between two and nine times. V usage is TRBV7-2 and J usage is TRBJ2-7, with TRBD1 as a possible D gene (6 bases). This CDR3 is 14 amino acids long. The V end lost 1 base, the J end lost 2 bases, and 9 bases lay between the germline ends. Germline CDR1 SGHTA, CDR2 FQGNSA. The CDR3 loop reads CASSLVHRAYEQYF. CDR3 in DNA: TGTGCCAGCAGCTTAGTGCACAGGGCCTACGAGCAGTACTTC.

This clone was seen many times. The genes are TRBV30 and TRBJ2-7; TRBD1 matches at 10 bases. The germline V gene encodes CDR1 GTSNPN and CDR2 SVGIG (reference sequence). The CDR3 covers 13 residues. Germline trimming cut 5 bases from V and 5 bases from J; bases unmatched to any gene: 6. CDR3 DNA sequence: TGTGCCTGGGACAGGGGGCTCACCCACGAGCAGTACTTC. Translation: CAWDRGLTHEQYF.